Listed below are T cell receptor beta chains from one sample, sequenced in a study of response to subunit inactivated influenza vaccine. Via MiXCR, TCRdb re-called the RT-PCR reads, giving one row per CDR3 protein. The sample gives 500,000 to 550,000 distinct CDR3 sequences, around 8% of which show up once; about an eighth is in the top ten. Sequencing used PBMCs from blood, obtained around 2 years after vaccination. These TCRs come from a man aged 50-75 years who received an inactivated influenza vaccine. Each CDR3 is given with its conserved first and last residue. Fields, in order: clone size, V gene, J gene, D gene, CDR3 DNA, CDR3 protein. The D gene is left open where the match is weak. Only some rows state a clone size, as once, few, many or a class for expanded clones.

size: NA; V: TRBV21-1; J: TRBJ1-5; D: NA; DNA: TGTGCCAGCACCATAGGAGGGCCTAATCAGCCCCAGCATTTT; CDR3: CASTIGGPNQPQHF
size: few; V: TRBV15; J: TRBJ1-5; D: NA; DNA: TGTGCCACCAGCAGCCCGGCTACGGGAACTCATAGCAATCAGCCCCAGCATTTT; CDR3: CATSSPATGTHSNQPQHF
size: NA; V: TRBV11-2; J: TRBJ2-7; D: NA; DNA: TGTGCCAGCAGCCAAAGTAGGGGGTTATTGGGCGAGCAGTACTTC; CDR3: CASSQSRGLLGEQYF
size: NA; V: TRBV5-1; J: TRBJ2-7; D: TRBD2; DNA: TGCGCCAGCAGCTTGGGCGTTTCGCCGGGACTAGCGGGAGGTCACAACGAGCAGTACTTC; CDR3: CASSLGVSPGLAGGHNEQYF
size: NA; V: TRBV28; J: TRBJ2-7; D: TRBD2; DNA: TGTGCCAGCAGTTTAGCGGAGGGCGGGGGCTACGAGCAGTACTTC; CDR3: CASSLAEGGGYEQYF
size: NA; V: TRBV6-5; J: TRBJ2-5; D: NA; DNA: TGTGCCAGCAGTCACCCGGGGTACCAAGAGACCCAGTACTTC; CDR3: CASSHPGYQETQYF
size: NA; V: TRBV4-3; J: TRBJ2-3; D: TRBD1; DNA: TGCGCCAGCAGCCGCGGACAGGAAAGCACAGATACGCAGTATTTT; CDR3: CASSRGQESTDTQYF
size: few; V: TRBV4-2; J: TRBJ1-1; D: TRBD1; DNA: TGTGCCAGCAGTCTCTCCAGGGGGCCCGACACTGAAGCTTTCTTT; CDR3: CASSLSRGPDTEAFF
size: NA; V: TRBV28; J: TRBJ1-1; D: NA; DNA: TGTGCCAGCAGTTTACGCTACATCAGGGGTAGAGCTTTCTTT; CDR3: CASSLRYIRGRAFF
size: many; V: TRBV5-1; J: TRBJ2-3; D: NA; DNA: TGCGCCAGCAGCTTAGCGGTACCCACAGATACGCAGTATTTT; CDR3: CASSLAVPTDTQYF
size: NA; V: TRBV29-1; J: TRBJ1-1; D: NA; DNA: TGCAGCGTTGAACCAGTAGCTGAAGCTTTCTTT; CDR3: CSVEPVAEAFF
size: few; V: TRBV20-1; J: TRBJ1-2; D: TRBD1; DNA: TGCAGTGCTCGTCGATCTCAGGGGGCGAGCACCTTC; CDR3: CSARRSQGASTF
size: few; V: TRBV20-1; J: TRBJ2-5; D: NA; DNA: TGCAGTGCTAGAGATGTGGGGGGGCGAGGGGAGACCCAGTACTTC; CDR3: CSARDVGGRGETQYF
size: NA; V: TRBV20-1; J: TRBJ2-1; D: NA; DNA: TGCAGTGCTAGAGGGCTAGCCTACAATGAGCAGTTCTTC; CDR3: CSARGLAYNEQFF
size: few; V: TRBV27; J: TRBJ2-7; D: TRBD1; DNA: TGTGCCTCCAGAGGGGGCAGGACGGCCTACGAGCAGTACTTC; CDR3: CASRGGRTAYEQYF
size: NA; V: TRBV21-1; J: TRBJ2-7; D: NA; DNA: TGTGCCAGCAGCAAAAGGGGCGGGATTCGGTTGGGCGAGCAGTACTTC; CDR3: CASSKRGGIRLGEQYF
size: NA; V: TRBV30; J: TRBJ2-2; D: TRBD2; DNA: TGTGCCTGGAGTGTACGCAGCGGGGTCAACACCGGGGAGCTGTTTTTT; CDR3: CAWSVRSGVNTGELFF
size: NA; V: TRBV15; J: TRBJ2-1; D: NA; DNA: TGTGCCACCAGAGAGCTGGAGCGGGCCGATGAGCAGTTCTTC; CDR3: CATRELERADEQFF
size: few; V: TRBV9; J: TRBJ1-2; D: NA; DNA: TGTGCCAGCAGCCAACGGCAAAGGGGGGGAGGCTACACCTTC; CDR3: CASSQRQRGGGYTF
size: few; V: TRBV3-1; J: TRBJ2-1; D: NA; DNA: TGTGCCAGCAGCCAGCTAAGGGAGCAGTTCTTC; CDR3: CASSQLREQFF
size: many; V: TRBV12-3/TRBV12-4; J: TRBJ2-7; D: NA; DNA: TGTGCCAGCAGTCCCCTGCGAGGACTGACGAGCTCCTACGAGCAGTACTTC; CDR3: CASSPLRGLTSSYEQYF
size: NA; V: TRBV7-4; J: TRBJ2-3; D: TRBD2; DNA: TGTGCCAGCAGGCCGTGGAGCGGGAGTCCGCAGTATTTT; CDR3: CASRPWSGSPQYF
size: NA; V: TRBV6-1; J: TRBJ1-2; D: NA; DNA: TGTGCCAGCACCCCCGAGGGCCGGGGGCGCGGTGGCTACACCTTC; CDR3: CASTPEGRGRGGYTF
size: few; V: TRBV6-1; J: TRBJ2-2; D: NA; DNA: TGTGCCAGCAGTGATAATAGGAGGGAGTCGCTGTTTTTT; CDR3: CASSDNRRESLFF
size: NA; V: TRBV7-6; J: TRBJ1-2; D: TRBD1; DNA: TGTGCCAGCAGCTTAGGGGGACAGGGGAGGGTGCATGGCTACACCTTC; CDR3: CASSLGGQGRVHGYTF
size: NA; V: TRBV7-3; J: TRBJ2-1; D: TRBD2; DNA: TGTGCCAGCAGCTTAACCGGGACTAGCGGGAGCCGTGAGCAGTTCTTC; CDR3: CASSLTGTSGSREQFF
size: NA; V: TRBV12-3/TRBV12-4; J: TRBJ2-7; D: NA; DNA: TGTGCCAGCAGACCGGACGGAGGCTACGAGCAGTACTTC; CDR3: CASRPDGGYEQYF
size: many; V: TRBV7-2; J: TRBJ2-7; D: NA; DNA: TGTGCCAGCAGCTTGCAGGCCCTCGAGCAGTACTTC; CDR3: CASSLQALEQYF
size: NA; V: TRBV15; J: TRBJ2-2; D: NA; DNA: TGTGCCACCAGCTCTTCCCGCAGGGTTGGCGGGGAGCTGTTTTTT; CDR3: CATSSSRRVGGELFF
size: few; V: TRBV4-2; J: TRBJ2-3; D: TRBD2; DNA: TGTGCCAGCAGCGGAGCGGGAGGGATGATTGCAGATACGCAGTATTTT; CDR3: CASSGAGGMIADTQYF
size: many; V: TRBV20-1; J: TRBJ2-3; D: TRBD2; DNA: TGCAGTGCTAGGGGACTAGCGGGAGGCACAGATACGCAGTATTTT; CDR3: CSARGLAGGTDTQYF
size: many; V: TRBV5-1; J: TRBJ1-5; D: NA; DNA: TGCGCCAGCAGCTTTGGAGGGGCCCTTGGGCAGCCCCAGCATTTT; CDR3: CASSFGGALGQPQHF
size: many; V: TRBV21-1; J: TRBJ1-5; D: NA; DNA: TGTGCCAGACCTAAAGGGACCCAAAAGGGGCCCCAGCATTTT; CDR3: CARPKGTQKGPQHF
size: NA; V: TRBV18; J: TRBJ1-6; D: TRBD1; DNA: TGTGCCAGCTCACCACCTAACAGGGGGCAAGATTCACCCCTCCACTTT; CDR3: CASSPPNRGQDSPLHF
size: few; V: TRBV6-2/TRBV6-3; J: TRBJ2-7; D: TRBD2; DNA: TGTGCCAGCAGTTCGGGACTAGCGGGGCGTGTCGAGCAGTACTTC; CDR3: CASSSGLAGRVEQYF
size: NA; V: TRBV5-1; J: TRBJ2-7; D: TRBD1; DNA: TGCGCCAGCAGCTGGGGACAGGGGGCTAACTACGAGCAGTACTTC; CDR3: CASSWGQGANYEQYF
size: NA; V: TRBV20-1; J: TRBJ2-7; D: TRBD1; DNA: TGCAGTGCTAGAGATCTTACAGGGGACTACGAGCAGTACTTC; CDR3: CSARDLTGDYEQYF
size: NA; V: TRBV7-6; J: TRBJ2-5; D: NA; DNA: TGTGCCAGCAGCACAGGTGACTCCCAAGAGACCCAGTACTTC; CDR3: CASSTGDSQETQYF
size: NA; V: TRBV10-3; J: TRBJ2-7; D: TRBD1; DNA: TGTGCCACCGGGACAGGGGGCCGGGAGCAGTACTTC; CDR3: CATGTGGREQYF
size: NA; V: TRBV3-1; J: TRBJ2-7; D: TRBD2; DNA: TGTGCCAGCAGCCTAGCCCGGACTAGCGGGAACTACGAGCAGTACTTC; CDR3: CASSLARTSGNYEQYF
size: many; V: TRBV4-2; J: TRBJ1-5; D: NA; DNA: TGTGCCAGCAGCCAAGATCTTTGGGGACACTTAGGGAATCAGCCCCAGCATTTT; CDR3: CASSQDLWGHLGNQPQHF
size: NA; V: TRBV12-5; J: TRBJ1-1; D: TRBD1; DNA: TGTGCTAGTGGTTTGGTACTGGGGACAGGGGTGAACACTGAAGCTTTCTTT; CDR3: CASGLVLGTGVNTEAFF
size: many; V: TRBV7-2; J: TRBJ2-7; D: NA; DNA: TGTGCCAGCAGCCCAACCACTAGGGAGCAGTACTTC; CDR3: CASSPTTREQYF
size: NA; V: TRBV3-1; J: TRBJ1-5; D: NA; DNA: TGTGCCAGCAGCCAAGATAGTAGACAGCCCCAGCATTTT; CDR3: CASSQDSRQPQHF
size: few; V: TRBV28; J: TRBJ2-1; D: TRBD2; DNA: TGTGCCAGCAGTTCACATAGACTAGCGGGGGGCTCCTACAATGAGCAGTTCTTC; CDR3: CASSSHRLAGGSYNEQFF
size: few; V: TRBV20-1; J: TRBJ2-5; D: TRBD1; DNA: TGCAGTGCACCGGGACAGGGTCGGGCAGAGACCCAGTACTTC; CDR3: CSAPGQGRAETQYF
size: NA; V: TRBV29-1; J: TRBJ1-1; D: TRBD1; DNA: TGCAGCGTTGCCTCAGGGGGGCCCGCGCGTGGGGCTGAAGCTTTCTTT; CDR3: CSVASGGPARGAEAFF
size: many; V: TRBV6-1; J: TRBJ2-1; D: TRBD1; DNA: TGTGCCAGCAGTGAGGCGACAGGGGGTCTCCATGAGCAGTTCTTC; CDR3: CASSEATGGLHEQFF
size: NA; V: TRBV12-3/TRBV12-4; J: TRBJ1-5; D: TRBD1; DNA: TGTGCCAGCAGTGATAACAGGGGGCGCGGTCAGCCCCAGCATTTT; CDR3: CASSDNRGRGQPQHF
size: NA; V: TRBV20-1; J: TRBJ2-5; D: NA; DNA: TGCAGTGCTGAGCCCGCCACGGCCTCGCAAGAGACCCAGTACTTC; CDR3: CSAEPATASQETQYF
size: few; V: TRBV20-1; J: TRBJ1-2; D: NA; DNA: TGCAGTGAGGACGGAGATAACTATGGCTACACCTTC; CDR3: CSEDGDNYGYTF
size: few; V: TRBV7-2; J: TRBJ1-1; D: NA; DNA: TGTGCCAGCAGCTTAGAACGAGTAGTCACTGAAGCTTTCTTT; CDR3: CASSLERVVTEAFF
size: few; V: TRBV6-1; J: TRBJ2-3; D: NA; DNA: TGTGCCAGCAGTGAAGCTATAGATACGCAGTATTTT; CDR3: CASSEAIDTQYF
size: few; V: TRBV20-1; J: TRBJ1-2; D: NA; DNA: TGCAGTGCTAGGCAAAACAGGGAATACTATGGCTACACCTTC; CDR3: CSARQNREYYGYTF
size: many; V: TRBV20-1; J: TRBJ2-3; D: TRBD2; DNA: TGCAGTGCTCATAGCGGGGGCACAGATACGCAGTATTTT; CDR3: CSAHSGGTDTQYF
size: many; V: TRBV6-5; J: TRBJ1-5; D: NA; DNA: TGTGCCAGCAGTTACTCGAAGGAGGGGAGGCTGCGGCAGCCCCAGCATTTT; CDR3: CASSYSKEGRLRQPQHF
size: few; V: TRBV9; J: TRBJ2-1; D: NA; DNA: TGTGCCAGCAGCGGTGGGACACGGGATCCGTTCTTC; CDR3: CASSGGTRDPFF
size: few; V: TRBV29-1; J: TRBJ2-5; D: NA; DNA: TGCAGCGTTAAAATCGAACGCAGCAGCAGGTTGAGAGAGACCCAGTACTTC; CDR3: CSVKIERSSRLRETQYF